Presented here are 28 T cell receptor beta chains from one specimen sequenced in a study of beta chain features in type 1 diabetes. cDNA synthesis used the whole RNA isolate, giving expressed TCRB sequences. Generated by immunoSEQ multiplex PCR, the TCRdb table keeps only in-frame clones and is missing some. There are nearly 350,000 clones in the sample; 8% occur only once, and approximately 0.47% lies in the top ten. Sequencing was done on a sample of central memory CD4+ T cells from blood. These receptors were taken from a woman between 18 and 29 years old in good health.

The V gene is TRBV15, the J gene TRBJ2-5, with D tentatively TRBD1 (6 bases). The germline V gene has CDR1 LNHNV and CDR2 YYDKDF (reference sequence). The germline V and J ends were trimmed by 6 bases and 2 bases, with 13 bases remaining between them. The CDR3 sequence is 14 residues long. As DNA, the CDR3 is TGTGCCACCAGTTGGGACATCTCACAAGAGACCCAGTACTTC. Translating it yields CATSWDISQETQYF. The entire variable domain, with the rest obtained from reference TRBV15 and TRBJ2-5, is as follows: DAMVIQNPRYQVTQFGKPVTLSCSQTLNHNVMYWYQQKSSQAPKLLFHYYDKDFNNEADTPDNFQSRRPNTSFCFLDIRSPGLGDTAMYLCATSWDISQETQYFGPGTRLLVL.

The CDR3 coding sequence is TGTGCCAGCAGCTTAGGCCCCCACCCCGATCGGAGGTCCGAGCAGTACTTC. It specifies CASSLGPHPDRRSEQYF. The chain links TRBV11-2 to TRBJ2-7; tentatively, D is TRBD2 (5 bases). The CDR3 is 17 amino acids. Trimming took 1 base from V and 6 from J, leaving 22 bases between them. Germline CDR1 reads SGHAT; CDR2 reads FQNNGV.

CDR3 loop: CASSLAGTAYNEQFF. As DNA, the CDR3 is TGCGCCAGCAGCTTGGCCGGGACAGCGTACAATGAGCAGTTCTTC. The chain uses TRBV5-1 and TRBJ2-1; the match to TRBD1 covers 7 bases. The trim removed 0 bases at V and 4 bases at J, leaving 4 bases unmatched. This CDR3 is built from 15 residues. The germline V gene encodes CDR1 SGHRS and CDR2 YFSETQ.

In its sample, this clone was seen once. This chain uses TRBV15 with TRBJ2-7; possibly TRBD1 for D (6 bases). CDR1 is LNHNV and CDR2 is YYDKDF in the germline V gene (reference sequence). This CDR3 contains 13 residues. Trimming took 3 bases from V and 5 from J, leaving 11 bases between them. In DNA form, the CDR3 reads TGTGCCACCAGCAGGGACAGAGAGCACGAGCAGTACTTC. It specifies CATSRDREHEQYF.

Note on this clone: A junction end diverges from the germline sequence, so it may reflect a read error. Within the sample, other DNA sequences also encode this same CDR3. V is TRBV7-6 and J is TRBJ2-5, with D perhaps TRBD2 (6 bases). Germline-derived CDR1 and CDR2 are SGHVS and FNYEAQ. This CDR3 contains 13 residues. DNA of the CDR3: TGTGCTAGCAGCCCGGGACTGCAAGAGACCCAGTACTTC. This codes for CASSPGLQETQYF.

The table lists this clone with a few counts. The chain couples TRBV27 to TRBJ1-1, with 7 bases identical to TRBD1. CDR3 size: 13 residues. J gave up 6 bases and V 7 bases, and 8 bases lay outside the gene matches. Germline CDR1 reads MNHEY; CDR2 reads SMNVEV (reference sequence). In nucleotides, the CDR3 is TGTGCCAGCACCTCGACAGGGCCCGCTGAAGCTTTCTTT. Amino acids: CASTSTGPAEAFF.

This clone was seen only a few times. The chain joins TRBV28 to TRBJ2-3; 7 bases fit TRBD2. Germline-derived CDR1 and CDR2 are MDHEN and SYDVKM. CDR3 size: 14 residues. V was pared by 6 bases and J by 1 base, with 4 bases of the junction left unmatched. Here the CDR3 DNA reads TGTGCCAGCAGACGAACTAGCGGCACAGATACGCAGTATTTT. It encodes CASRRTSGTDTQYF.

The chain couples TRBV4-2 to TRBJ2-3; TRBD2 aligns across 8 bases. Germline CDR1 is LGHNA and CDR2 is YNFKEQ. The J segment lost 2 bases and the V segment lost 1 base, leaving 2 bases of the junction unmatched. The CDR3 has 15 residues. The CDR3 DNA is TGTGCCAGCAGCCAAGGACTAGCGCACACAGATACGCAGTATTTT. It codes for CASSQGLAHTDTQYF.

CDR3 sequence (DNA): TGTGCCAGTACCCCTGGGATTACAGGGGCCCGTTTTTCTGAAGCTTTCTTT. Its translation: CASTPGITGARFSEAFF. The chain carries TRBV19 and TRBJ1-1; 7 bases align to TRBD1. The CDR3 contains 17 residues. Per germline, CDR1 LNHDA and CDR2 SQIVND (reference sequence). Trimming cost V 7 bases and J 6 bases; bases outside gene matches: 20.

The table lists this clone with a few counts. The chain is built from TRBV7-9 and TRBJ1-5; 8 nucleotides agree with TRBD1. This CDR3 is built from 15 residues. J was trimmed by 1 base and V by 1 base; bases with no gene match: 0. Germline CDR1 reads SEHNR; CDR2 reads FQNEAQ (reference sequence). The CDR3 here is CASSLGTGSNQPQHF. The CDR3 nucleotides read TGTGCCAGCAGCTTAGGGACAGGGAGCAATCAGCCCCAGCATTTT.

Many counts were recorded for this clone. This chain joins TRBV6-1 and TRBJ2-4, with D tentatively TRBD2 (5 bases). Germline V CDR1 and CDR2: MNHNS, SASEGT. V was cut by 6 bases and J by 3 bases, with 9 bases left in between. This CDR3 spans 13 amino acids. In DNA form, the CDR3 reads TGTGCCAGCAGGGTGAGGGACAAAAACATTCAGTACTTC. It encodes CASRVRDKNIQYF.

The chain employs TRBV19 and TRBJ2-1; 9 bases align to TRBD1. From germline, CDR1 is LNHDA and CDR2 SQIVND (reference sequence). The CDR3 has 15 residues. The J segment lost 1 base and the V segment lost 6 bases, leaving 4 bases of the junction unmatched. The CDR3 loop is CASRGQGRSYNEQFF. The CDR3 DNA reads as TGTGCCAGTAGGGGACAGGGTAGATCCTACAATGAGCAGTTCTTC.

V is TRBV15 and J is TRBJ2-5; 10 nucleotides match TRBD1. The CDR3 length is 15 residues. CDR1 and CDR2 (germline): LNHNV, YYDKDF (reference sequence). V was pared by 3 bases and J by 3 bases, with 4 bases of the junction left unmatched. CDR3 residues: CATSRSGTGEETQYF. CDR3 nucleotides: TGTGCCACCAGCAGGTCCGGGACAGGGGAAGAGACCCAGTACTTC.

This clone appeared a few times. V gene TRBV27 combines with J gene TRBJ1-1; 7 positions match TRBD1. V lost 5 bases, J lost 5 bases, and 11 bases stayed unmatched. CDR1 is MNHEY, CDR2 SMNVEV, per germline (reference sequence). The CDR3 totals 15 residues. In DNA, the CDR3 is TGTGCCAGCAGTCCACAGGGGTTCCGGACGACTGAAGCTTTCTTT. Translating it yields CASSPQGFRTTEAFF.

This clone was seen a handful of times. CDR3 bases: TGTGCCATCAGTGCAGCTCGGACAGGGTCGGGCCATGGCTACACCTTC. Protein product: CAISAARTGSGHGYTF. The rearrangement uses TRBV10-3 and TRBJ1-2; TRBD1 matches at 8 bases. The CDR3 contains 16 residues. The V and J ends lost 4 bases and 6 bases, in that order; junction bases with no gene match: 13. The germline V gene encodes CDR1 ENHRY and CDR2 SYGVKD.

The genes are TRBV10-3 and TRBJ2-6; 9 bases are a match to TRBD2. The CDR3 covers 17 residues. Germline assignment: CDR1 ENHRY and CDR2 SYGVKD. Trimming cost V 3 bases and J 0 bases; bases outside gene matches: 3. CDR3 in DNA: TGTGCCATCAGTGACCTAGCGGGGCCCTCTGGGGCCAACGTCCTGACTTTC. This sequence encodes CAISDLAGPSGANVLTF.

This clone has only a few counts. This chain links TRBV5-6 with TRBJ1-2; D gene uncertain. Germline V gives CDR1 SGHDT, CDR2 YYEEEE. Trimming cost V 2 bases and J 2 bases, with 10 bases left between them. The CDR3 totals 14 residues. The CDR3 sequence: CASSFEAGNYGYTF. CDR3 in DNA: TGTGCCAGCAGCTTTGAGGCCGGGAACTATGGCTACACCTTC. The whole variable domain, filled in from reference TRBV5-6 and TRBJ1-2, reads DAGVTQSPTHLIKTRGQQVTLRCSPKSGHDTVSWYQQALGQGPQFIFQYYEEEERQRGNFPDRFSGHQFPNYSSELNVNALLLGDSALYLCASSFEAGNYGYTFGSGTRLTVV.

J is TRBJ2-3 and V is TRBV2; D remains ambiguous. The V gene's germline CDR1 is SNHLY and CDR2 FYNNEI. Trimming cost V 5 bases and J 5 bases, with 8 bases left between them. There are 12 residues in the CDR3. The DNA for the CDR3 is TGTGCCAGCAGTTGGAAGGGAGATACGCAGTATTTT. Its protein product is CASSWKGDTQYF.

This clone turned up a few times. The chain combines TRBV7-6 with TRBJ2-1; D is ambiguous. The CDR3 covers 13 residues. V gave up 1 base and J gave up 9 bases, with 10 bases separating them. CDR1 is SGHVS and CDR2 is FNYEAQ in the germline V gene. CDR3 in amino acids: CASSLEARREQFF. The CDR3 DNA reads TGTGCCAGCAGCTTAGAGGCGCGGCGTGAGCAGTTCTTC. Full variable domain (outside the CDR3, taken from reference TRBV7-6 and TRBJ2-1): GAGVSQSPRYKVTKRGQDVALRCDPISGHVSLYWYRQALGQGPEFLTYFNYEAQQDKSGLPNDRFSAERPEGSISTLTIQRTEQRDSAMYRCASSLEARREQFFGPGTRLTVL.

V usage is TRBV5-1 and J usage is TRBJ2-7; unclear D gene. This CDR3 comprises 14 residues. Trimming took 0 bases from V and 1 from J, leaving 8 bases between them. In germline, CDR1 is SGHRS, CDR2 YFSETQ. The chain's CDR3 is CASSLGSSSYEQYF. The CDR3 DNA reads as TGCGCCAGCAGCTTGGGTTCCAGTTCCTACGAGCAGTACTTC.

This clone came up a few times. The chain uses TRBV28 and TRBJ2-7; D ambiguous. The CDR3 has 12 residues. The germline V gene encodes CDR1 MDHEN and CDR2 SYDVKM. The V end lost 3 bases, the J end lost 2 bases, and 5 bases lay between the germline ends. In DNA, the CDR3 is TGTGCCAGCAGTTTGTCGGCCTACGAGCAGTACTTC. Its translation is CASSLSAYEQYF.

The chain is built from TRBV5-4 and TRBJ2-6; no definite D call. The CDR3 spans 15 residues. CDR1 and CDR2 from the germline V gene are SGHNT and YYREEE (reference sequence). Deletions cut 5 bases from V and 0 bases from J, with 9 bases between. The CDR3 sequence: CASRPAPSGANVLTF. In DNA, the CDR3 is TGTGCCAGCAGACCTGCTCCCTCTGGGGCCAACGTCCTGACTTTC. Full variable domain (missing parts from reference TRBV5-4 and TRBJ2-6): ETGVTQSPTHLIKTRGQQVTLRCSSQSGHNTVSWYQQALGQGPQFIFQYYREEENGRGNFPPRFSGLQFPNYSSELNVNALELDDSALYLCASRPAPSGANVLTFGAGSRLTVL.

This clone was recorded at least ten times. The chain combines TRBV9 with TRBJ1-3; D is possibly TRBD1 (5 bases). The CDR3 loop spans 15 amino acids. V lost 0 bases to trimming and J lost 2 bases, with 9 bases between them. Germline CDR1 is SGDLS and CDR2 is YYNGEE. In DNA, the CDR3 is TGTGCCAGCAGCGTAGCTCCAGGGACTGGAAACACCATATATTTT. As protein: CASSVAPGTGNTIYF.

This clone showed up just a few times. The rearrangement joins TRBV6-1 to TRBJ2-7; the D gene is possibly TRBD2 (6 bases). The CDR3 is 14 residues long. From germline, CDR1 is MNHNS and CDR2 SASEGT. V was pared by 5 bases and J by 2 bases, with 13 bases between. CDR3 sequence (DNA): TGTGCCAGCAGTACGACTAGATCTACCTACGAGCAGTACTTC. Residues: CASSTTRSTYEQYF.

In this sample, this clone turned up a few times. The chain employs TRBV19 and TRBJ2-2, with D perhaps TRBD2 (6 bases). V was pared by 5 bases and J by 1 base, with 8 bases between. The CDR3 has 14 residues. The germline CDR1 and CDR2 sequences are LNHDA and SQIVND (reference sequence). Written as DNA, the CDR3 is TGTGCCAGTAGTCCCGGGGGGAACACCGGGGAGCTGTTTTTT. Amino acids: CASSPGGNTGELFF.

This sequence joins TRBV28 and TRBJ2-5; D is tentatively TRBD1 or TRBD2 (5 bases each). Per germline, CDR1 MDHEN and CDR2 SYDVKM. The CDR3 extends over 13 amino acids. With 2 bases removed from V and 4 bases from J, the gap between germline ends came to 8 bases. CDR3 sequence reads: CASSLTGAETQYF. The CDR3 bases are TGTGCCAGCAGTTTAACCGGGGCAGAGACCCAGTACTTC.

The table lists this clone with a few counts. Other DNA sequences of this sample code for an identical CDR3. This rearrangement joins TRBV15 to TRBJ2-3; D is undetermined. V was pared by 0 bases and J by 1 base, with 8 bases between. Germline CDR1 LNHNV, CDR2 YYDKDF (reference sequence). This CDR3 has 15 amino acids. Written as DNA, the CDR3 is TGTGCCACCAGCAGAGATCCCACAGGCACAGATACGCAGTATTTT. Its protein is CATSRDPTGTDTQYF.

This sequence joins TRBV28 and TRBJ2-1; the D gene is possibly TRBD1 (5 bases). Germline lookup yields CDR1 MDHEN and CDR2 SYDVKM. Trimming stripped 3 bases from V and 9 bases from J, with 18 bases between. The CDR3 length is 15 residues. The CDR3 DNA is TGTGCCAGCAGTTTCAGGGTACCGTTGCCGGGTGAGCAGTTCTTC. It yields the protein CASSFRVPLPGEQFF.